The rows below give T cell receptor beta chains drawn from one sample of a study of blood T cell repertoires in COVID-19. The table came from immunoSEQ multiplex PCR; TCRdb's copy has only in-frame clones and leaves some out. The sample has 130,000 or so clones, about 86% seen once. What was sequenced was peripheral blood. The receptor set was obtained from an elderly woman with acute or convalescent COVID-19. Each CDR3 is given with its conserved first and last residue. The order of the fields is CDR3 length, J gene, D gene, V gene, clone size, CDR3 DNA, CDR3 protein. D genes are given only for firm matches. Only part of the rows carry a size: once, few, many, or a class if the clone is expanded.

15,TRBJ2-3,.,TRBV3-1/TRBV3-2,few,TGTGCCAGCAGCTCGAGACACTTTAGCACAGATACGCAGTATTTT,CASSSRHFSTDTQYF
14,TRBJ1-1,TRBD1,TRBV19,.,TGTGCCAGTAGCAGGGACAGGGGCCCCACTGAAGCTTTCTTT,CASSRDRGPTEAFF
16,TRBJ2-3,.,TRBV20-1,.,TGCAGTGCTAGTGCTCCTGCGCTACGGTTGGCAGATACGCAGTATTTT,CSASAPALRLADTQYF
16,TRBJ1-3,TRBD1,TRBV5-1,.,TGCGCCAGCAGCGATCGTACAGGGGCCTCTGGAAACACCATATATTTT,CASSDRTGASGNTIYF
15,TRBJ1-1,.,TRBV19,few,TGTGCCAGTAGTATCGGGGGTGCCCCGAACACTGAAGCTTTCTTT,CASSIGGAPNTEAFF
15,TRBJ1-1,.,TRBV5-1,.,TGCGCCAGCAGCTTGGTTGGGCAGGAGAACACTGAAGCTTTCTTT,CASSLVGQENTEAFF
17,TRBJ1-1,TRBD1,TRBV27,few,TGTGCCAGCAGTTTCCGAATAATTCAGGGGGCGCGGACTGAAGCTTTCTTT,CASSFRIIQGARTEAFF
17,TRBJ1-2,.,TRBV11-2,once,TGTGCCAGCAGCCTTCCACTTCGTAGGACACTTAACTATGGCTACACCTTC,CASSLPLRRTLNYGYTF
13,TRBJ1-2,.,TRBV7-6,.,TGTGCCAGCAGCCCCTCCGGTTTCTATGGCTACACCTTC,CASSPSGFYGYTF
17,TRBJ2-3,TRBD1,TRBV5-8,few,TGTGCCAGCAGCTTACACCGGGACAGGTTGCGCACAGATACGCAGTATTTT,CASSLHRDRLRTDTQYF
13,TRBJ1-5,.,TRBV2,.,TGTGCCGGGCGCCTCAGGGGCAATCAGCCCCAGCATTTT,CAGRLRGNQPQHF
18,TRBJ2-3,.,TRBV9,.,TGTGCCAGCAGCGTAGCCCAAGCCGAGGGCCCTGCAAGCGATACGCAGTATTTT,CASSVAQAEGPASDTQYF
15,TRBJ1-2,.,TRBV7-8,.,TGTGCCAGCAGCTCAGGGGCCCGTGGTGGCTATGGCTACACCTTC,CASSSGARGGYGYTF
16,TRBJ1-6,TRBD1,TRBV13,.,TGTGCCAGCAGCTTAGGCCACCAGGGGGCTAGGTCACCCCTCCACTTT,CASSLGHQGARSPLHF
15,TRBJ1-2,.,TRBV2,.,TGTGCCAGCAGTGACCTTCGGCCAGGAAGCTATGGCTACACCTTC,CASSDLRPGSYGYTF
12,TRBJ2-1,.,TRBV11-3,few,TGTGCCAGCAGCCAGGGTCCCGATGAGCAGTTCTTC,CASSQGPDEQFF
16,TRBJ2-1,TRBD1,TRBV23-1,.,TGCGCCAGCAGTCACGGGGACAGCCTTATATACAATGAGCAGTTCTTC,CASSHGDSLIYNEQFF
13,TRBJ1-2,.,TRBV27,.,TGTGCCAGCAGTTTTGCGGGGGCGGATGGCTACACCTTC,CASSFAGADGYTF
14,TRBJ2-1,TRBD2,TRBV19,.,TGTGCCAGTAGGGGCCGGGAGGTGTCTCATGAGCAGTTCTTC,CASRGREVSHEQFF
14,TRBJ1-6,TRBD1,TRBV3-1/TRBV3-2,.,TGTGCCAGCAGCCAAGGACAGGGTCAATCACCCCTCCACTTT,CASSQGQGQSPLHF
16,TRBJ2-7,TRBD1,TRBV9,.,TGTGCCAGCAGCGTAGGTTCATTGGGACAGATCTACGAGCAGTACTTC,CASSVGSLGQIYEQYF
14,TRBJ1-1,TRBD1,TRBV3-1/TRBV3-2,.,TGTGCCAGCAGCCGCACAGGGGGTGACGGTGAAGCTTTCTTT,CASSRTGGDGEAFF
11,TRBJ1-1,.,TRBV20-1,.,TGCAGTGCTGGCAGGGTCACTGAAGCTTTCTTT,CSAGRVTEAFF
10,TRBJ1-2,.,TRBV29-1,.,TGCAGCGTTGATAGGGGGGGCTACACCTTC,CSVDRGGYTF
14,TRBJ2-1,.,TRBV11-3,.,TGTGCCAGCACCCTAGTTGCAGGGAACAATGAGCAGTTCTTC,CASTLVAGNNEQFF
13,TRBJ1-1,.,TRBV7-3,.,TGTGCCAGCAGCTTAAGAGGCGGCACTGAAGCTTTCTTT,CASSLRGGTEAFF
13,TRBJ1-6,.,TRBV27,.,TGTGCCAGCAGTATCGTACGGGGGAGACCCCTCCACTTT,CASSIVRGRPLHF
16,TRBJ1-6,TRBD1,TRBV6-1,.,TGTGCCAGCAGTGAAAGGGACAGGGACTATAATTCACCCCTCCACTTT,CASSERDRDYNSPLHF
14,TRBJ2-1,TRBD2,TRBV6-4,.,TGTGCCAGCAGTGAACTAGCGGACGACAATGAGCAGTTCTTC,CASSELADDNEQFF
11,TRBJ2-1,.,TRBV24-1,once,TGTGCCACCAGTGATTCGAGAAAGCAGTTCTTC,CATSDSRKQFF
15,TRBJ2-7,.,TRBV18,once,TGTGCCAGCTCACCACCGTCAGGGCGCAACTACGAGCAGTACTTC,CASSPPSGRNYEQYF
11,TRBJ2-7,.,TRBV5-4,.,TGTGCCAGCAGCCTCGGCTACGAGCAGTACTTC,CASSLGYEQYF
11,TRBJ1-2,.,TRBV30,.,TGTGCCTGGAGTGAGAGGCTTGGCTACACCTTC,CAWSERLGYTF
16,TRBJ1-1,TRBD1,TRBV3-1/TRBV3-2,.,TGTGCCAGCAGCCGCGAGACAGGGGGCTTGTACACTGAAGCTTTCTTT,CASSRETGGLYTEAFF
16,TRBJ2-2,.,TRBV7-2,once,TGTGCCAGCAGCCTCTGGGCCAGGGGACCCACCGGGGAGCTGTTTTTT,CASSLWARGPTGELFF
14,TRBJ2-3,TRBD2,TRBV24-1,.,TGTGCCACCAGTGATCGGGGGGTTGAAGATACGCAGTATTTT,CATSDRGVEDTQYF
15,TRBJ2-1,.,TRBV27,.,TGTGCCAGCAAGGACATACGGAGCTCCTACAATGAGCAGTTCTTC,CASKDIRSSYNEQFF
14,TRBJ2-3,.,TRBV5-6,.,TGTGCCAGCAGCTCCCAGCGGAGCACAGATACGCAGTATTTT,CASSSQRSTDTQYF
13,TRBJ1-6,.,TRBV6-5,.,TGTGCCAGCAGTACTAACAGGGATTCACCCCTCCACTTT,CASSTNRDSPLHF
15,TRBJ2-7,TRBD1,TRBV30,.,TGTGCCTGTCTCATAGGGGGCCGAGGATTCTACGAGCAGTACTTC,CACLIGGRGFYEQYF
14,TRBJ1-6,.,TRBV2,.,TGTGCCAGCAGTGAGCGCAGGGGAAGTTCACCCCTCCACTTT,CASSERRGSSPLHF
15,TRBJ1-6,.,TRBV9,.,TGTGCCAGCAGAGCTCGAGACTCCTATAATTCACCCCTCCACTTT,CASRARDSYNSPLHF
13,TRBJ2-5,.,TRBV19,.,TGTGCCAGTAGTCTTGGCCGCGGGGAGACCCAGTACTTC,CASSLGRGETQYF
15,TRBJ2-3,TRBD1,TRBV3-1/TRBV3-2,.,TGTGCCAGCAGCCTCCGGGACAGAGTCACAGATACGCAGTATTTT,CASSLRDRVTDTQYF
16,TRBJ2-3,.,TRBV9,.,TGTGCCAGCAGCGATCGAGTCCGGGGGGCAGCAGATACGCAGTATTTT,CASSDRVRGAADTQYF
15,TRBJ1-6,.,TRBV30,once,TGTGCCTGGAGTGGCATTACAGCCCTAAATTCACCCCTCCACTTT,CAWSGITALNSPLHF
15,TRBJ2-7,.,TRBV6-5,.,TGTGCCAGCAGTAACCAAGGGGACACCTTATACGAGCAGTACTTC,CASSNQGDTLYEQYF
12,TRBJ2-7,.,TRBV10-1,few,TGCGCCAGCAGTGAGTCGCAAGGACACCCCAAGTTC,CASSESQGHPKF
14,TRBJ2-5,TRBD1,TRBV5-6,.,TGTGCCAGCAGCAAGACAGGGCCAGGAGAGACCCAGTACTTC,CASSKTGPGETQYF
13,TRBJ2-7,.,TRBV6-5,.,TGTGCCAGCAGTCCAACAGGGAGCTACGAGCAGTACTTC,CASSPTGSYEQYF
15,TRBJ1-2,.,TRBV5-6,.,TGTGCCAGCAGCCCGCCAGGGCAGGGACTCTATGGCTACACCTTC,CASSPPGQGLYGYTF
13,TRBJ1-6,.,TRBV7-3,few,TGTGCCAGCAGCTTAACTGGGGGGACACCCCTCCACTTT,CASSLTGGTPLHF
12,TRBJ1-1,.,TRBV2,.,TGTGCCAGCACCCTGGTTTCAGATGAAGCTTTCTTT,CASTLVSDEAFF
17,TRBJ1-2,.,TRBV27,.,TGTGCCAGCAGTCGAGACCCTACAGGGAACGGAAGGTATGGCTACACCTTC,CASSRDPTGNGRYGYTF
18,TRBJ2-7,.,TRBV6-6,.,TGTGCCAGCAGTCCAGGCAGGGCCCCTTCCCCCCTCTCCTACGAGCAGTACTTC,CASSPGRAPSPLSYEQYF
15,TRBJ1-1,TRBD1,TRBV29-1,few,TGCAGCGTTGTACGGGACAGGGTGGGGAACACTGAAGCTTTCTTT,CSVVRDRVGNTEAFF
15,TRBJ2-3,TRBD2,TRBV5-1,.,TGCGCCAGCAGCGTGGCCGGGACTAACCCAGATACGCAGTATTTT,CASSVAGTNPDTQYF
13,TRBJ1-2,.,TRBV13,.,TGTGCCAGCAGCTTAGGCCCAGGGCGGGACTACACCTTC,CASSLGPGRDYTF